The 9 T cell receptor beta chains below come from one sample, sequenced in a study of a mutant IDH1 vaccine in newly diagnosed glioma. Data came from immunoSEQ multiplex PCR; TCRdb stores just in-frame clones and leaves some out. The sample consists of 12,000 to 15,000 clones, 80% to 90% of them appearing once. Time point specified: baseline, week 1 (first vaccination visit). Treatment defined: pre-vaccination baseline after standard-of-care therapy. The material sequenced was PBMCs, taken from a glioma patient treated with radiotherapy, temozolomide or both. These receptors originate from a woman aged 40 to 50 with glioma. Some clones in this sample may be carry-over from other donors' samples.

The chain combines TRBV4-2 with TRBJ1-1; 8 bases align to TRBD1. CDR3 length equals 15 residues. With V trimmed by 2 bases and J by 0 bases, 2 bases remained unmatched. In germline, CDR1 is LGHNA, CDR2 YNFKEQ. The CDR3 is CASSQRTGLNTEAFF. The CDR3 region has the DNA TGTGCCAGCAGCCAAAGGACAGGGCTGAACACTGAAGCTTTCTTT.

This chain links TRBV5-5 with TRBJ1-4; the D is unclear. The germline CDR1 and CDR2 sequences are SGHKS and YYEKEE (reference sequence). This CDR3 has 16 amino acids. V was trimmed by 5 bases and J by 0 bases, leaving 14 bases between them. The DNA of the CDR3 is TGTGCCAGCAGTTGGACGCCGTATACAACTAATGAAAAACTGTTTTTT. Translating gives CASSWTPYTTNEKLFF.

V is TRBV25-1 and J is TRBJ2-7; D is undetermined. Germline values: CDR1 MGHDK, CDR2 SYGVNS. The CDR3 spans 11 residues. V dropped 8 bases and J dropped 3 bases, with 8 bases sitting between them. The CDR3, as DNA: TGTGCCAGCGGTGGGAACTACGAGCAGTACTTC. Translated: CASGGNYEQYF.

The chain links TRBV12-1 to TRBJ1-2. TRBV12-1 is a known pseudogene. The CDR3 loop spans 17 amino acids. The CDR3 nucleotides read TGTGCCAGCAGCGGATCGACGAGAGGGACTTGGGCCTATGGCTACACCTTC. Its translation is CASSGSTRGTWAYGYTF.

This clone has only one observation. The chain recombines TRBV5-1 with TRBJ2-5; 11 nucleotides align to TRBD2. Germline CDR1 reads SGHRS; CDR2 reads YFSETQ. J gave up 5 bases and V 4 bases, and 10 bases lay outside the gene matches. This CDR3 is built from 16 residues. The CDR3 DNA sequence: TGCGCCAGCAGCACAAATAGCGGGGGGGCCGGGGAGACCCAGTACTTC. Protein sequence: CASSTNSGGAGETQYF.

This clone occurred once. The chain is built from TRBV6-5 and TRBJ1-2; tentative D call: TRBD1 (6 bases). The CDR3 is 14 amino acids. Germline V gene lookup returns CDR1 MNHEY and CDR2 SVGAGI. V lost 2 bases to trimming and J lost 0 bases, with 7 bases between them. The CDR3 DNA is TGTGCCAGCAGTTACGGGGGCTCTAACTATGGCTACACCTTC. This codes for CASSYGGSNYGYTF.

CDR3 amino acids: CAGASGRSDTQYF. As DNA, the CDR3 is TGTGCCGGGGCTAGCGGGAGATCAGATACGCAGTATTTT. The V gene is TRBV30, the J gene TRBJ2-3; 10 positions match TRBD2. The CDR3 contains 13 residues. The germline CDR1 and CDR2 sequences are GTSNPN and SVGIG (reference sequence). V was clipped by 8 bases and J by 4 bases; unmatched bases: 6.

The V call is TRBV11-2, the J call TRBJ2-1; 14 bases map to TRBD2. With 2 bases clipped from V and 4 bases from J, the junction kept 7 bases outside the gene matches. This CDR3 spans 18 amino acids. Germline loops: CDR1 SGHAT, CDR2 FQNNGV. CDR3: CASSLRLAGGPGYNEQFF. In DNA form, the CDR3 reads TGTGCCAGCAGCTTACGACTAGCGGGAGGGCCGGGGTACAATGAGCAGTTCTTC.

CDR3 nucleotide sequence: TGTGCCTGGGACTCCATCTGGAACACTGAAGCTTTCTTT. Protein sequence: CAWDSIWNTEAFF. V usage is TRBV30 and J usage is TRBJ1-1; D is ambiguous. Germline CDR1 reads GTSNPN; CDR2 reads SVGIG (reference sequence). The V and J ends lost 5 bases and 1 base respectively, with 11 bases between them. The CDR3 is made up of 13 amino acids.